A single sample is the source of the 7 T cell receptor beta chains below, sequenced in a study of blood T cell repertoires in COVID-19. TCRdb's table, derived via immunoSEQ multiplex PCR, lists solely in-frame clones and lacks some. The sample has fewer than 200,000 clones, approximately 84% seen once. The material sequenced was peripheral blood. Receptor source: a man aged 70-80 years with active or convalescent COVID-19.

On this clone itself: Germline is not matched at one junction end, which may reflect a read error. This chain joins TRBV6-5 and TRBJ1-4; D is unresolved. Germline V gene sequence: CDR1 MNHEY, CDR2 SVGAGI. The CDR3 is made up of 14 amino acids. The CDR3 protein is CASRVEALNEKLFF. CDR3 DNA: TGTGCCAGCAGGGTGGAGGCTTTGAATGAAAAATTGTTTTTT.

The chain is built from TRBV20-1 and TRBJ2-7; a possible D gene is TRBD2 (6 bases). CDR1 and CDR2 (germline): DFQATT, SNEGSKA (reference sequence). The V and J ends lost 6 bases and 6 bases respectively, with 9 bases between them. The CDR3 consists of 10 residues. The DNA of the CDR3 is TGCAGTGCGGTGGGACTCGAGCAGTACTTC. Translated: CSAVGLEQYF.

This clone was detected only a few times. The chain carries TRBV29-1 and TRBJ2-7; 8 bases are shared with TRBD2. The V gene's germline CDR1 is SQVTM and CDR2 ANQGSEA. The CDR3 totals 15 residues. The V segment lost 5 bases and the J segment 0 bases; nucleotides outside the gene matches: 9. CDR3 amino acids: CSVRGLADSSYEQYF. The CDR3 bases are TGCAGCGTTCGAGGACTAGCAGACAGCTCCTACGAGCAGTACTTC.

The V gene is TRBV19, the J gene TRBJ2-5, with D possibly TRBD2 on 7 matching bases. Germline V gene data show CDR1 as LNHDA and CDR2 as SQIVND (reference sequence). The CDR3 length is 12 residues. Trimming left V 6 bases short and J 5 bases short, with 10 bases between. Here the CDR3 reads CASRRGGETQYF. Here the CDR3 DNA reads TGTGCCAGTAGGAGGGGGGGTGAGACCCAGTACTTC.

Written as DNA, the CDR3 is TGTGCCAGCAGTTTATTTGGGTCAGGGGAAGAGACCCAGTACTTC. It translates to CASSLFGSGEETQYF. The rearrangement links TRBV28 to TRBJ2-5; D possibly corresponds to TRBD1 (6 bases). Trimming cost V 1 base and J 3 bases, with 12 bases left between them. The length of the CDR3 is 15 residues. In germline, CDR1 is MDHEN, CDR2 SYDVKM.

The sample holds a few counts of this clone. CDR3 coding DNA: TGTGCCAGCTCACGGACAGGGGGCAACTTATACTATGGCTACACCTTC. This sequence encodes CASSRTGGNLYYGYTF. This chain links TRBV18 with TRBJ1-2, with 11 bases matching TRBD1. The CDR3 loop spans 16 amino acids. Trimming at V came to 4 bases and at J to 3 bases, leaving 7 bases not matched to a gene. From germline, CDR1 is KGHSH and CDR2 LQKENI.

The rearrangement links TRBV4-3 to TRBJ1-2; D is uncertain. This CDR3 is 14 amino acids long. CDR1 and CDR2 from the germline V gene are LGHNA and YSLEER. Trimming removed 0 bases at V and 5 bases at J, with 10 bases between. CDR3 DNA sequence: TGCGCCAGCAGCCAAGAAGCCCGGGGTTATGGCTACACCTTC. This codes for CASSQEARGYGYTF.